What follows is one T cell receptor beta chain and its context. Its matching antigen is unknown. This sample stems from a study of T cells after yellow fever vaccination. Whole-study context: Any fraction with a low cell number was prepared using SMART-Seq v4 Ultra Low Input. Study-level findings and limits: Peaking faster, on day 5 versus 15, the secondary response was nonetheless weaker.

Trimming took 6 bases from V and 5 from J; bases not matched to a gene: 15. Looked up from germline, CDR1 is MNHNS and CDR2 is SASEGT. The CDR3 totals 17 residues. TCRdb re-called the 5' RACE reads through MiXCR, storing one row per CDR3 protein. The sample lists 500,000 to 650,000 distinct CDR3 sequences, roughly an eighth occurring once. This clonotype was obtained from a man younger than 40 who received the YFV17D yellow fever vaccine. The V gene is TRBV6-1, the J gene TRBJ2-5, with TRBD2 matching over 10 bases. The sequencing here drew on PBMCs, taken on the day of the yellow fever booster vaccination. The chain's CDR3 is CASRTSLPSGRRETQYF. In nucleotides, the CDR3 is TGTGCCAGCAGGACTTCCCTCCCTAGCGGGAGAAGGGAGACCCAGTACTTC.